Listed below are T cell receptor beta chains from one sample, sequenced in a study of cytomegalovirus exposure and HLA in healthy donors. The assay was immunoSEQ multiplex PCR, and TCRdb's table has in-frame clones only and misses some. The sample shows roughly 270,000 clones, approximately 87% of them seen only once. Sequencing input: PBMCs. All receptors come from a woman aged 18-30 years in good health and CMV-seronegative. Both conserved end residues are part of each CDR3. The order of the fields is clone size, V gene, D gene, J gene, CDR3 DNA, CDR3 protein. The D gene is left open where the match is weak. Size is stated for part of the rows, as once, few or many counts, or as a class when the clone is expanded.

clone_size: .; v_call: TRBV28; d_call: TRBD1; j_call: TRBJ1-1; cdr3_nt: TGTGCCAGCAGTTTTCGACAGGGGTACACTGAAGCTTTCTTT; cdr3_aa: CASSFRQGYTEAFF
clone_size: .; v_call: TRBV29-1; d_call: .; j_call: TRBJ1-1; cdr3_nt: TGCAGCGGACTTAAAGGGGGTCGGACTGAAGCTTTCTTT; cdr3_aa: CSGLKGGRTEAFF
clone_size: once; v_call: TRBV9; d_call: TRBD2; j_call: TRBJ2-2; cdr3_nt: TGTGCCAGCAGCTCGGGACTAGCGGGAGGGCCGAGCGGGGAGCTGTTTTTT; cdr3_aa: CASSSGLAGGPSGELFF
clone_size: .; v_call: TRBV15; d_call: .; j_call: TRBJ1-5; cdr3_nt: TGTGCCACCAGCAGAGATCCCCGACCGGAGCAGCCCCAGCATTTT; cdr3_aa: CATSRDPRPEQPQHF
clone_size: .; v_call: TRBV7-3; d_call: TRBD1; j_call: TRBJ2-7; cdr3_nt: TGTGCCAGCAGCCCCGGACAGGGTGCCTACGAGCAGTACTTC; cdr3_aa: CASSPGQGAYEQYF
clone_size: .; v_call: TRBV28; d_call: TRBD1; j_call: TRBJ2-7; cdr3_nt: TGTGCCAGCAGGCGGGGACAGGGGGTCTCCTACGAGCAGTACTTC; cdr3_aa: CASRRGQGVSYEQYF
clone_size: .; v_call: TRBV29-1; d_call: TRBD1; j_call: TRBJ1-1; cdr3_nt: TGCAGCGTCAAGAAGACAGGGGGGATGAACACTGAAGCTTTCTTT; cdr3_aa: CSVKKTGGMNTEAFF
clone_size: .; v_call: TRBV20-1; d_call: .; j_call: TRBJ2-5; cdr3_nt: TGCAGTGCTCGTAGCGGAATGAACTTC; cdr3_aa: CSARSGMNF
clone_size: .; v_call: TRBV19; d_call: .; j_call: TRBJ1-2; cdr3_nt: TGTGCCAGTAGTATACGGGGGACCCACCACTATGGCTACACCTTC; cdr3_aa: CASSIRGTHHYGYTF
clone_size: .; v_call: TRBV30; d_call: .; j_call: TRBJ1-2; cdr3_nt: TGTGCCTGGAGTGTCTGGGACAAGGACTATGGCTACACCTTC; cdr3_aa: CAWSVWDKDYGYTF
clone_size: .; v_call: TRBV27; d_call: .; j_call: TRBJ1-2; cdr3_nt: TGTGCCAGCAGTTTATCGCTACCCCGGGCGGGCGGCTACACCTTC; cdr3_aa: CASSLSLPRAGGYTF
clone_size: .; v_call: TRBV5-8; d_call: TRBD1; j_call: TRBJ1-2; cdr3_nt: TGTGCCAGCAGCCCCTTACAGGGGTTTTCGAGCTACACCTTC; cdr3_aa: CASSPLQGFSSYTF
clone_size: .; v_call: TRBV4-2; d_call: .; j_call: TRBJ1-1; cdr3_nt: TGTGCCAGCAGCCAAGTTCACGGAGGGGCGGGTGAAGCTTTCTTT; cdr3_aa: CASSQVHGGAGEAFF
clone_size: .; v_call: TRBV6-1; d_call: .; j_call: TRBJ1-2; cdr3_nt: TGTGCCAGCAGTAAACAGGGTTGGTATGGCTACACCTTC; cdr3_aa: CASSKQGWYGYTF
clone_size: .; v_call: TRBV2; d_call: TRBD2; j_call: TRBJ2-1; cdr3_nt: TGTGCCAGCAGGAGGGAACTAGCGGGAGTCTCCTACAATGAGCAGTTCTTC; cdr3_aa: CASRRELAGVSYNEQFF
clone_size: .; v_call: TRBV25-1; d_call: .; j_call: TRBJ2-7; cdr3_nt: TGTGCCAGCTCCGAGGCAGGGTACTACGAGCAGTACTTC; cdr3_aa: CASSEAGYYEQYF
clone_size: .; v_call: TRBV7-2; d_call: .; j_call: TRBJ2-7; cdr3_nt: TGTGCCAGCTTTCCATATAGGGGGAGAAAGAACGAGCAGTACTTC; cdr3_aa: CASFPYRGRKNEQYF
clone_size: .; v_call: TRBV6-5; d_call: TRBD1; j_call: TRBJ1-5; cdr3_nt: TGTGCCAGCAGCGCTACAGGGGAGTCGGGTCAGCCCCAGCATTTT; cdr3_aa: CASSATGESGQPQHF
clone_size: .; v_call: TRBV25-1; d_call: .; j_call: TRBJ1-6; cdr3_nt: TGTGCCAGCAGTGAATGGGGACATTGGAATTCACCCCTCCACTTT; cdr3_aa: CASSEWGHWNSPLHF
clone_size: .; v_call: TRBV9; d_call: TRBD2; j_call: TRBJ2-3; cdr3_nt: TGTGCCAGCAGCGTAGGGGGACTAGCAGCAGATACGCAGTATTTT; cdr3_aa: CASSVGGLAADTQYF